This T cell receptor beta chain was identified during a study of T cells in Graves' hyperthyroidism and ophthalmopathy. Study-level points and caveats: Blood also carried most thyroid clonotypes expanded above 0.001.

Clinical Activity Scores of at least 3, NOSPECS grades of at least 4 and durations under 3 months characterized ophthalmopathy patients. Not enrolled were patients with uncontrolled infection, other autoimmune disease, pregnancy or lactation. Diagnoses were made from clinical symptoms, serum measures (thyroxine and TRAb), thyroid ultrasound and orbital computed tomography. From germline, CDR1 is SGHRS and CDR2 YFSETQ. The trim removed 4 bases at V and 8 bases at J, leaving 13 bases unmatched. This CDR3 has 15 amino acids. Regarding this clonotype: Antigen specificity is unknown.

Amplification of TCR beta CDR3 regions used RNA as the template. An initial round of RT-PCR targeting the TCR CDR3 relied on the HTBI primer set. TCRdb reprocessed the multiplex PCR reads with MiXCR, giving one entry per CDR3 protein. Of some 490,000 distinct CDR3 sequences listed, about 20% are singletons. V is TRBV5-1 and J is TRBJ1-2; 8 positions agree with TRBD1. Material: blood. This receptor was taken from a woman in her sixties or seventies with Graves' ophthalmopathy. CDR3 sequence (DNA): TGCGCCAGCAGCGGACAGGGACATCAGATGGGAGGCTACACCTTC. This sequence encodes CASSGQGHQMGGYTF.